These 24 T cell receptor beta chains came from one sample sequenced in a study of T-cell memory formation after mild COVID-19. TCRdb ran MiXCR on the 5' RACE reads and lists one entry per CDR3 protein. The repertoire holds roughly 100,000 distinct CDR3 sequences, with roughly 15% as singletons. The sequenced material came from PBMCs or a T cell subset sorted from them (not recorded which). The receptor set was obtained from a man aged 18 to 35 who had mild COVID-19 (a few samples of this study predate the infection). Cell type and time point are not known.

This chain connects TRBV10-2 to TRBJ2-2; TRBD2 matches 9 bases. The CDR3 is made up of 14 amino acids. V lost 8 bases, J lost 7 bases, and 8 bases stayed unmatched. Germline CDR1 and CDR2: WSHSY and SAAADI. DNA of the CDR3: TGCGCCAGCCGCAACCTAGCGGGGTTCGGGGAGCTGTTTTTT. Its translation: CASRNLAGFGELFF.

This clonotype turned up a few times. The rearrangement links TRBV20-1 to TRBJ2-7; D is possibly TRBD1 (5 bases). CDR3 size: 13 residues. V dropped 3 bases and J dropped 3 bases, with 12 bases sitting between them. Germline V CDR1 and CDR2: DFQATT, SNEGSKA (reference sequence). Here the CDR3 DNA reads TGCAGTGCTAGGGTAGACAGCAACTACGAGCAGTACTTC. It codes for CSARVDSNYEQYF.

This chain links TRBV6-5 with TRBJ2-7; 7 bases align to TRBD1. Germline lookup yields CDR1 MNHEY and CDR2 SVGAGI. This CDR3 region has 14 residues. Losses at the gene ends were 6 bases for V and 2 bases for J; bases not matched to a gene: 7. CDR3 in DNA: TGTGCCAGCAGCGGGACAGCAGGAACCTACGAGCAGTACTTC. This codes for CASSGTAGTYEQYF.

The table lists this clonotype with a few counts. V is TRBV11-2 and J is TRBJ1-1; D gene ambiguous. The V end was cut by 1 base, the J end by 7 bases, with 10 bases between. There are 13 residues in the CDR3. Germline V lookup: CDR1 SGHAT, CDR2 FQNNGV. CDR3 residues: CASSLGGSSEAFF. CDR3 coding DNA: TGTGCCAGCAGCTTAGGAGGTTCCAGTGAAGCTTTCTTT.

This clonotype appeared a few times. V usage is TRBV6-2 or TRBV6-3 and J usage is TRBJ2-1, with 7 positions matching TRBD1. There are 15 residues in the CDR3. Germline V lookup: CDR1 MNHEY, CDR2 SVGEGT. Unmatched junction bases numbered 5, after V lost 0 bases and J lost 6 bases. CDR3 protein: CASSYSRTGVNEQFF. The CDR3 region has the DNA TGTGCCAGCAGTTACTCAAGAACAGGGGTCAATGAGCAGTTCTTC.

The rearrangement uses TRBV24-1 and TRBJ2-3, with D maybe TRBD1 (5 bases). Germline V gives CDR1 KGHDR, CDR2 SFDVKD. Trimming took off 9 bases at V and 4 bases at J, with 16 bases between the two ends. The CDR3 extends over 14 amino acids. The CDR3 region is CATGARFEADTQYF. CDR3 nucleotides: TGTGCCACCGGGGCTAGATTCGAAGCAGATACGCAGTATTTT.

This chain joins TRBV6-6 and TRBJ2-1, with 8 bases aligning to TRBD1. V shed 0 bases and J 1 base; nucleotides not matched to a gene: 8. Germline V gives CDR1 MNHNY, CDR2 SVGAGI (reference sequence). This CDR3 contains 18 residues. CDR3 DNA sequence: TGTGCCAGCAGTTACTCGAAGGGCGGGACAGGTTCCTACAATGAGCAGTTCTTC. This gives the protein CASSYSKGGTGSYNEQFF.

Only a few counts were recorded for this clonotype. This chain connects TRBV6-6 to TRBJ1-4; TRBD1 matches 9 bases. The CDR3 is 17 residues long. The J segment lost 4 bases and the V segment lost 4 bases, leaving 10 bases of the junction unmatched. The V gene's germline CDR1 is MNHNY and CDR2 SVGAGI (reference sequence). CDR3: CASSWDREKASNEKLFF. CDR3 DNA sequence: TGTGCCAGCAGTTGGGACAGGGAAAAAGCAAGTAATGAAAAACTGTTTTTT.

V usage is TRBV19 and J usage is TRBJ2-1, with 10 bases that match TRBD1. In germline, CDR1 is LNHDA, CDR2 SQIVND (reference sequence). V lost 5 bases, J lost 7 bases, and 5 bases stayed unmatched. The CDR3 runs 14 residues. The CDR3 reads CASSSTGGLNEQFF. CDR3 sequence (DNA): TGTGCCAGTAGTTCGACAGGGGGCTTGAATGAGCAGTTCTTC.

This clonotype was detected a few times. The genes are TRBV7-3 and TRBJ2-1; tentatively, D is TRBD1 or TRBD2 (6 bases each). The CDR3 runs to 14 residues. With 6 bases removed from V and 7 bases from J, the gap between germline ends came to 16 bases. The germline CDR1 and CDR2 sequences are SGHTA and FQGTGA. The CDR3 nucleotides are TGTGCCAGCAGTCGGGGGCAGAGAGGGAATGAGCAGTTCTTC. It specifies CASSRGQRGNEQFF.

The gene calls are TRBV4-2 and TRBJ1-6; the D is unclear. Trimming pared 4 bases from V and 0 bases from J, leaving 7 bases between. Germline CDR1 reads LGHNA; CDR2 reads YNFKEQ. The CDR3 has 15 amino acids. CDR3 bases: TGTGCCAGCAGCCCCTTCGGCTCCTATAATTCACCCCTCCACTTT. Protein: CASSPFGSYNSPLHF.

This clonotype was counted many times. The genes are TRBV15 and TRBJ2-7; a possible D gene is TRBD1 (6 bases). Trimming took 5 bases from V and 7 from J, leaving 15 bases between them. The CDR3 has 13 amino acids. CDR1 is LNHNV, CDR2 YYDKDF, per germline (reference sequence). The CDR3 loop is CATSAETGHEQYF. The CDR3 DNA follows: TGTGCCACCAGCGCCGAAACAGGGCATGAGCAGTACTTC.

This clonotype has only a few counts. The chain couples TRBV4-1 to TRBJ2-1; D is ambiguous. The CDR3 runs 12 residues. Trimming cost V 2 bases and J 6 bases, with 5 bases left between them. Germline V lookup: CDR1 MGHRA, CDR2 YSYEKL. Here the CDR3 DNA reads TGCGCCAGCAGCCAACCCCTCAATGAGCAGTTCTTC. This sequence encodes CASSQPLNEQFF.

The V gene is TRBV7-2, the J gene TRBJ1-2, with 10 nucleotides matching TRBD1. Germline CDR1 reads SGHTA; CDR2 reads FQGNSA. This CDR3 region has 17 residues. V was clipped by 5 bases and J by 4 bases; unmatched bases: 13. The CDR3 region has the DNA TGTGCCAGCAGCCCGACGTATCCGGGACAGGGGAGCTATGGCTACACCTTC. Its translation: CASSPTYPGQGSYGYTF.

The chain uses TRBV5-1 and TRBJ2-7; 9 nucleotides align to TRBD2. CDR1 is SGHRS and CDR2 is YFSETQ in the germline V gene. V lost 7 bases, J lost 5 bases, and 4 bases stayed unmatched. This CDR3 region has 12 residues. CDR3 region: CASAGLANEQYF. The CDR3 DNA is TGCGCCAGCGCAGGACTAGCGAACGAGCAGTACTTC.

The chain couples TRBV4-3 to TRBJ1-1; unclear D gene. Germline V CDR1 and CDR2: LGHNA, YSLEER. V lost 3 bases and J 1 base, leaving 9 bases between the germline ends. This CDR3 has 14 amino acids. The CDR3 sequence: CASSHIGRNTEAFF. The CDR3, as DNA: TGCGCCAGCAGCCATATCGGGCGGAACACTGAAGCTTTCTTT.

This clonotype turned up a few times. V is TRBV27 and J is TRBJ1-6; D call uncertain. Trimming took 1 base from V and 5 from J, leaving 9 bases between them. Germline V CDR1 and CDR2: MNHEY, SMNVEV (reference sequence). The CDR3 is 15 amino acids. As DNA, the CDR3 is TGTGCCAGCAGTTTATTCGGGGAGGATAATTCACCCCTCCACTTT. Amino acids: CASSLFGEDNSPLHF.

This chain joins TRBV9 and TRBJ2-5, with D possibly matching TRBD2 (6 bases). Germline CDR1 reads SGDLS; CDR2 reads YYNGEE. V was pared by 4 bases and J by 1 base, with 11 bases between. The CDR3 contains 14 residues. The CDR3 sequence is CASSPRGLQETQYF. CDR3 bases: TGTGCCAGCAGCCCCCGGGGACTCCAAGAGACCCAGTACTTC.

This clonotype turned up a few times. V and J are TRBV19 and TRBJ1-5; unclear D gene. Trimming cost V 3 bases and J 2 bases, with 11 bases left between them. This CDR3 has 15 residues. The germline V gene encodes CDR1 LNHDA and CDR2 SQIVND (reference sequence). The CDR3, as DNA: TGTGCCAGTAGTATTTCACCGCCGGGCAATCAGCCCCAGCATTTT. This gives the protein CASSISPPGNQPQHF.

The table lists this clonotype with many counts. This sequence joins TRBV29-1 and TRBJ2-3; the D is unclear. The CDR3 has 15 amino acids. Germline loops: CDR1 SQVTM, CDR2 ANQGSEA. Trimming removed 1 base at V and 0 bases at J, with 11 bases between. CDR3 coding DNA: TGCAGCGTTGAAGGAGAATATCCCAGCACAGATACGCAGTATTTT. As protein: CSVEGEYPSTDTQYF.

This clonotype was seen more than once but under ten times. This chain connects TRBV4-3 to TRBJ2-3, with D possibly TRBD1 on 7 matching bases. Germline-derived CDR1 and CDR2 are LGHNA and YSLEER. Trimming took off 0 bases at V and 2 bases at J, with 15 bases between the two ends. The CDR3 consists of 17 residues. The CDR3 DNA sequence: TGCGCCAGCAGCCAAGAGTGGACAGGAGGGTTCACAGATACGCAGTATTTT. Translated, it gives CASSQEWTGGFTDTQYF.

This clonotype has only a few counts. The V and J genes are TRBV27 and TRBJ2-1, with D perhaps assigned TRBD1 or TRBD2 (5 bases each). The CDR3 is 17 amino acids. Trimming took off 0 bases at V and 0 bases at J, with 12 bases between the two ends. CDR1 is MNHEY and CDR2 is SMNVEV in the germline V gene (reference sequence). The CDR3 nucleotides are TGTGCCAGCAGTTTATCGAGATCAGGGAGCTCCTACAATGAGCAGTTCTTC. Translation gives CASSLSRSGSSYNEQFF.

J is TRBJ1-2 and V is TRBV10-3, with a possible D match to TRBD1 (5 bases). The V end lost 2 bases, the J end lost 4 bases, and 8 bases lay between the germline ends. This CDR3 has 13 residues. Looked up from germline, CDR1 is ENHRY and CDR2 is SYGVKD. This CDR3 reads CAISEVGGYGYTF. CDR3 DNA sequence: TGTGCCATCAGTGAGGTCGGGGGCTATGGCTACACCTTC.

The chain carries TRBV4-3 and TRBJ2-7; TRBD2 matches 8 bases. The length of the CDR3 is 16 residues. The ends lost 4 bases at V and 5 bases at J; junction bases unmatched: 13. Germline V lookup: CDR1 LGHNA, CDR2 YSLEER. In nucleotides, the CDR3 is TGCGCCAGCAGCCGGGGGACTAGGGGATCGGCTCACGAGCAGTACGTC. Translated, it gives CASSRGTRGSAHEQYV.